The clone carrying this TCR beta chain occurred once. Germline lookup yields CDR1 SGHTA and CDR2 FQGNSA. Trimming removed 3 bases from V and 10 bases from J; junction bases left unmatched: 8. There are 14 residues in the CDR3. The source of the sample is a study of cytotoxic CD8 clonotypes in ibrutinib-treated CLL. Generated by immunoSEQ multiplex PCR, the TCRdb table keeps only in-frame clones and is missing some. The sample holds some 43,000 clones, under 75% seen once. The source was PBMCs, collected after 12 months of ibrutinib treatment. The TCR was taken from a human donor with chronic lymphocytic leukemia. This chain links TRBV7-2 with TRBJ1-1; the match to TRBD1 covers 10 bases. CDR3 sequence reads: CASSFSRQGARAFF. The CDR3 DNA reads as TGTGCCAGCAGCTTCTCCCGACAGGGGGCAAGAGCTTTCTTT.